These T cell receptor beta chains were read from a single sample in a study of shared clonotypes between healthy human individuals. Profiling relied on immunoSEQ multiplex PCR, and the TCRdb table lists in-frame clones only, not all of them. The data contain roughly 720,000 clones, about 90% of them singletons. Sequenced sample: memory CD8+ T cells from PBMCs. The receptors here all came from a man between 18 and 35 years old in good health. Some clones in this sample may be carry-over from other donors' samples. CDR3s include the opening cysteine and the closing phenylalanine or tryptophan. The D gene is left open where the match is weak. Size values are once, few and many counts, or a class for expanded clones, and some rows have none.

abundance,j_gene,v_gene,d_gene,CDR3nt,CDR3aa
NA,TRBJ2-3,TRBV6-5,TRBD2,TGTGCCAGCAGTTACTCAGCGGGAGCGACAGATACGCAGTATTTT,CASSYSAGATDTQYF
NA,TRBJ2-7,TRBV28,NA,TGTGCCAGCAGTTTAGCCCCCCGGCAGGGTTCCCACGAGCAGTACTTC,CASSLAPRQGSHEQYF
NA,TRBJ2-7,TRBV25-1,NA,TGTGCCAGCAGTGTTTCGGACAGAAGCTCCTACGAGCAGTACTTC,CASSVSDRSSYEQYF
NA,TRBJ1-1,TRBV15,NA,TGTGCCACCAGCAGAGAGCGCGCTGAAGCTTTCTTT,CATSRERAEAFF
NA,TRBJ1-1,TRBV9,TRBD1,TGTGCCAGCAGCGCAGGGGGATACACTGAAGCTTTCTTT,CASSAGGYTEAFF
NA,TRBJ2-5,TRBV2,TRBD2,TGTGCCAGCAGCTGGACTAGCGGGGATTTCCAAGAGACCCAGTACTTC,CASSWTSGDFQETQYF
NA,TRBJ2-7,TRBV14,NA,TGTGCCAGCAGCCAAGAGATATCTGGGGCCTTTTCCTACGAGCAGTACTTC,CASSQEISGAFSYEQYF
once,TRBJ2-5,TRBV6-1,TRBD2,TGTGCCAGCAGCCTAGCGGGAGGGGCCCAAGAGACCCAGTACTTC,CASSLAGGAQETQYF
NA,TRBJ2-1,TRBV7-8,TRBD2,TGTGCCACCGGGACTAACGACAATGAGCAGTTCTTC,CATGTNDNEQFF
many,TRBJ2-1,TRBV6-1,TRBD2,TGTGCCAGTACAGGGACTAGCGGGAGTGGTGATGAGCAGTTCTTC,CASTGTSGSGDEQFF
NA,TRBJ2-5,TRBV4-1,TRBD1,TGCGCCAGCAGCCACGCCGGGACAGGGGGTGAGACCCAGTACTTC,CASSHAGTGGETQYF